This entry is about one T cell receptor (beta chain). Its specificity is not known. This sample is part of a study of cytomegalovirus exposure and HLA in healthy donors. Overall study results and limits: 87-base-pair reads could not separate some V segments, including TRBV6-2 and TRBV6-3. TCR sequences were mostly rare, though some public TCRs occurred in many donors. Later work associated fewer than 20,000 TCR beta sequences with HLA alleles at 0.05 false discovery rate.

Among the donors, all were healthy bone marrow donors. The V gene's germline CDR1 is GTSNPN and CDR2 SVGIG (reference sequence). V lost 2 bases and J lost 6, with 23 bases in between. CDR3 size: 17 residues. Vbeta (60) and Jbeta (13) primers were used in the PCR. Method: immunoSEQ multiplex PCR; TCRdb's copy keeps in-frame clones and lacks some. The repertoire table contains more than 100,000 clones. The J gene is TRBJ2-1, the V gene TRBV30; D not certain. This receptor was identified in a man aged 35-49 years in good health and CMV-seronegative. The sample comprised PBMCs. CDR3 in amino acids: CAWSNKRSTPNGNEQFF. As DNA, the CDR3 is TGTGCCTGGAGTAACAAGCGATCTACCCCGAACGGCAATGAGCAGTTCTTC.